These T cell receptor beta chains were read from a single sample in a study of long-term antiretroviral therapy in people with HIV. Repertoires were generated with immunoSEQ multiplex PCR, while TCRdb's copy carries only in-frame clones and drops some. Of around 28,000 clones in the sample, 85% to 90% were seen once. Specimen: unsorted PBMCs, collected 1.8 years after starting antiretroviral therapy. The receptors come from a woman younger than 30 with HIV. CDR3s leave out the opening cysteine and the closing phenylalanine or tryptophan. Fields, in order: clone size, V gene, D gene, CDR3 protein. A D gene is named only where the DNA matches it firmly. Size is stated for part of the rows, as once, few or many counts, or as a class when the clone is expanded.

>.|TRBV6-1|TRBD2
ASRLAGGVYEQY
>.|TRBV18|.
ASSRDSNQPQH
>.|TRBV9|TRBD2
ASSGVGTSEEQF
>.|TRBV6-5|TRBD2
ARGIAGGPGNEQF
>.|TRBV10-1|.
ASSELSESTDTQY
>.|TRBV27|.
ASRLQGRNQPQH
>.|TRBV5-6|.
ASSLMGGTIY
>.|TRBV9|.
ASSVGGQNTGELF
>.|TRBV11-3|TRBD2
ASSLVLAGGPGEQF
>.|TRBV27|.
ASSPQIQETQY
>once|TRBV29-1|TRBD2
SVEGTSGRRSTDTQY
>.|TRBV19|.
ASSPARQRDEQY